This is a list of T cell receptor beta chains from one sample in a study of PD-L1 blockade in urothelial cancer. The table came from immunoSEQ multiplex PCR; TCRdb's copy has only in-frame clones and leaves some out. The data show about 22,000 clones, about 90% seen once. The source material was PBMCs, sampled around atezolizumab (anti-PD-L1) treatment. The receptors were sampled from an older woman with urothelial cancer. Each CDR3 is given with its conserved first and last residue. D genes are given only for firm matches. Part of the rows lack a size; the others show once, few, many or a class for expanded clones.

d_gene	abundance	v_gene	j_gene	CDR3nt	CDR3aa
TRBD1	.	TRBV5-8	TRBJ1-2	TGTGCCAGCAGCTGGGGGTATGACAGGGGGCAGCGTGGCTACACCTTC	CASSWGYDRGQRGYTF
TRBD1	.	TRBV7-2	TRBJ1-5	TGTGCCAGCAGAGCACCGGGACAGAATCAGCCCCAGCATTTT	CASRAPGQNQPQHF
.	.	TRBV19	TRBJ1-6	TGTGCCACCGAGCGGGCTCCTAATTCACCCCTCCACTTT	CATERAPNSPLHF
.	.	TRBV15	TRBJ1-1	TGTGCCACCACCGTGGCGAGCGTTCGGAACACTGAAGCTTTCTTT	CATTVASVRNTEAFF
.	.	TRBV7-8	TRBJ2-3	TGTGCCAGCAGCTTAGGGCGGTTTTTAGATACGCAGTATTTT	CASSLGRFLDTQYF
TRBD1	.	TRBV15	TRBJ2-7	TGTGCCACCAGCCCAATTCGGGACAGCTACGAGCAGTACTTC	CATSPIRDSYEQYF
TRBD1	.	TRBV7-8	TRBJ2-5	TGTGCCAGCAGCTCTCCGGGACAGGGGATTGGCCCGGAGGAGACCCAGTACTTC	CASSSPGQGIGPEETQYF
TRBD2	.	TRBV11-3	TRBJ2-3	TGTGCCAGCAGCTTAGGAGCCCTAGCGGGAGGGGATACGCAGTATTTT	CASSLGALAGGDTQYF
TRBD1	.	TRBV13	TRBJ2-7	TGTGCCAGCAGCCAAGACAGGGGGTCCTACGAGCAGTACTTC	CASSQDRGSYEQYF
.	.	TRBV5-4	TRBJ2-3	TGTGCCAGCAGCTTGAAAACCCTCGCCAACCGTTTTAGTGATACGCAGTATTTT	CASSLKTLANRFSDTQYF
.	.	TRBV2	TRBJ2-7	TGTGCCAGCAGGGATGACAGCTACGAGCAGTACTTC	CASRDDSYEQYF
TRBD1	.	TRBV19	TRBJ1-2	TGTGCCAGTAGTATGGTAGGGACAGGTCGAGGCTACACCTTC	CASSMVGTGRGYTF
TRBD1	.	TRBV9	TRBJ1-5	TGTGCCAGCAGCGTGACAGGGACCAATCAGCCCCAGCATTTT	CASSVTGTNQPQHF
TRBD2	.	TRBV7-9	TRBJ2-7	TGTGCCAGCAGCTTCTCAAGCGGGACCTACGAGCAGTACTTC	CASSFSSGTYEQYF
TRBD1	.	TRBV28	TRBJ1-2	TGTGCCAGCAGTTTGGGACAGGGTGGCTACACCTTC	CASSLGQGGYTF
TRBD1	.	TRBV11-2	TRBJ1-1	TGTGCCAGCAGCTTAGCCCTCGGACAGGGCAATCGTGAAGCTTTCTTT	CASSLALGQGNREAFF
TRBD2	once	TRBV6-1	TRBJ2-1	TGTGCCGGACGACTAGCGGGAACACGTTACAATGAGCAGTTCTTC	CAGRLAGTRYNEQFF
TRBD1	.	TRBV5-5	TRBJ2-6	TGTGCCAGCAGCCCAATGGGACAGACTCACCCCAGGGGGGCCAACGTCCTGACTTTC	CASSPMGQTHPRGANVLTF
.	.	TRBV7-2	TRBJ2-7	TGTGCCAGCAGCTTAGAAGTCCGGTCCTACGAGCAGTACTTC	CASSLEVRSYEQYF
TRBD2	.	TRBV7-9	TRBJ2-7	TGTGCCAGCAGCCGTCGGGGGGGATTAGGGGATTACGAGCAGTACTTC	CASSRRGGLGDYEQYF
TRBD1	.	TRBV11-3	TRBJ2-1	TGTGCCAGCAGCTCCCGGGACAGGGGTGGTGATGAGCAGTTCTTC	CASSSRDRGGDEQFF
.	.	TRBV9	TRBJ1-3	TGTGCCAGCAGCTCTACCAGGGGTGGTGGAAACACCATATATTTT	CASSSTRGGGNTIYF
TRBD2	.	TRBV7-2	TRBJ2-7	TGTGCCAGCAGCTTAGGTCTAGCGGGCCTTAACACTTACTACGAGCAGTACTTC	CASSLGLAGLNTYYEQYF
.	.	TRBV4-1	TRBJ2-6	TGCGCCAGCAGCCAAAGCGAGGGTAACTCTGGGGCCAACGTCCTGACTTTC	CASSQSEGNSGANVLTF
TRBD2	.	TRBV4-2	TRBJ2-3	TGTGCCAGCAGCCAAGAACAAGCGGGAGGGGCAGATACGCAGTATTTT	CASSQEQAGGADTQYF
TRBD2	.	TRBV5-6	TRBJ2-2	TGTGCCAGCACCCACAGAGGGAGGGGCACCGGGGAGCTGTTTTTT	CASTHRGRGTGELFF